Below are 8 T cell receptor beta chains sequenced from a single sample in a study of blood T cells in healthy people across ages. Using a J-beta primer mix together with a sample-barcoded 5' primer, a second PCR was run for roughly 6 to 12 cycles. TCRdb re-called the 5' RACE reads with MiXCR, one entry per CDR3 protein. The repertoire consists of about 1.8 million distinct CDR3 sequences, with roughly 52% occurring once and the leading ten covering 2.1%. Sequenced: blood. The receptor set was obtained from a woman aged 40 to 50 in good health.

The gene calls are TRBV6-2 or TRBV6-3 and TRBJ2-3; D remains ambiguous. Trimming cost V 2 bases and J 0 bases, with 15 bases left between them. The CDR3 is 17 residues long. Germline assignment: CDR1 MNHEY and CDR2 SVGEGT. The CDR3 sequence is CASSYTILTPSTDTQYF. The CDR3 DNA reads as TGTGCCAGCAGTTACACGATCCTTACTCCTAGCACAGATACGCAGTATTTT.

J is TRBJ2-3 and V is TRBV27; 9 positions agree with TRBD2. Per germline, CDR1 MNHEY and CDR2 SMNVEV (reference sequence). V was pared by 3 bases and J by 2 bases, with 3 bases of the junction left unmatched. CDR3 length equals 15 residues. CDR3 sequence: CASSFGTSLTDTQYF. The CDR3 region has the DNA TGTGCCAGCAGTTTTGGGACTAGCCTCACAGATACGCAGTATTTT.

The rearrangement joins TRBV24-1 to TRBJ1-2, with no clear D. This CDR3 contains 14 residues. Germline CDR1 reads KGHDR; CDR2 reads SFDVKD. Trimming cost V 4 bases and J 4 bases, with 12 bases left between them. CDR3: CATSDPSTLYGYTF. For the CDR3, the DNA is TGTGCCACCAGTGACCCCTCGACCCTCTATGGCTACACCTTC.

The chain has TRBV4-1 and TRBJ2-3; no reliable D call. The CDR3 has 15 residues. V lost 0 bases, J lost 1 base, and 8 bases lay in between. CDR1 and CDR2 from the germline V gene are MGHRA and YSYEKL. CDR3 residues: CASSQERLGTDTQYF. The DNA for the CDR3 is TGCGCCAGCAGCCAAGAGCGTCTCGGCACAGATACGCAGTATTTT.

This clonotype was observed a handful of times. This chain joins TRBV4-3 and TRBJ2-1, with 8 positions matching TRBD2. V lost 3 bases, J lost 9 bases, and 4 bases stayed unmatched. Per the germline V gene, CDR1 is LGHNA and CDR2 is YSLEER. The CDR3 length is 13 residues. This CDR3 reads CASSQSTSGEQFF. For the CDR3, the DNA is TGCGCCAGCAGCCAGTCAACTAGCGGTGAGCAGTTCTTC.

The genes are TRBV20-1 and TRBJ2-3; 9 bases agree with TRBD2. The CDR3 extends over 14 amino acids. J was trimmed by 4 bases and V by 7 bases; bases with no gene match: 9. Germline V gene sequence: CDR1 DFQATT, CDR2 SNEGSKA (reference sequence). The CDR3: CSVGRGGLSDTQYF. The DNA of the CDR3 is TGCAGTGTGGGGCGGGGGGGCCTCTCAGATACGCAGTATTTT.

The chain has TRBV12-3 or TRBV12-4 and TRBJ1-2, with 7 positions matching TRBD1. Trimming took 7 bases from V and 4 from J; bases not matched to a gene: 6. The CDR3 sequence is 13 residues long. Here the CDR3 reads CASTTGQSYGYTF. For the CDR3, the DNA is TGTGCCAGCACTACGGGACAGAGCTATGGCTACACCTTC.

The J gene is TRBJ2-1, the V gene TRBV24-1; maybe TRBD2 (7 bases). Germline CDR1 KGHDR, CDR2 SFDVKD. The V end was cut by 3 bases, the J end by 9 bases, with 23 bases between. The CDR3 runs to 17 residues. The CDR3, as DNA: TGTGCCACCAGTGATACTACTGGGAGGGGGGGCCTAAGTGAGCAGTTCTTC. As protein: CATSDTTGRGGLSEQFF.